This T cell receptor beta chain was identified in a study of Ad26.COV2.S vaccination and SARS-CoV-2 variants. Findings of the study overall: Higher spike-specific TCR breadth was found in vaccine recipients than in placebo recipients. After vaccination, reports described spike-specific CD8+ and CD4+ T cell responses as showing substantial breadth.

Only a few counts were recorded for this clone. Its matching antigen is unknown. This CDR3 is 15 amino acids long. V lost 4 bases to trimming and J lost 6 bases, with 16 bases between them. Per the germline V gene, CDR1 is SEHNR and CDR2 is FQNEAQ (reference sequence). The data were produced by immunoSEQ multiplex PCR, yet TCRdb's version contains in-frame clones alone and is incomplete. This table holds some 190,000 clones, roughly 87% found once. This chain links TRBV7-9 with TRBJ2-1; no reliable D call. The sample consisted of peripheral blood, taken after recovery from COVID-19. The clonotype was recovered from a human donor who had recovered from COVID-19. The CDR3 DNA is TGTGCCAGCAGCTACCCTGCCCTTAAGGGCAATGAGCAGTTCTTC. It specifies CASSYPALKGNEQFF. Combining the CDR3 with reference TRBV7-9 and TRBJ2-1 gives the whole variable domain DTGVSQNPRHKITKRGQNVTFRCDPISEHNRLYWYRQTLGQGPEFLTYFQNEAQLEKSRLLSDRFSAERPKGSFSTLEIQRTEQGDSAMYLCASSYPALKGNEQFFGPGTRLTVL.